One sample yielded the 2 T cell receptor beta chains listed below, sequenced in a study of PD-1 blockade in classical Hodgkin lymphoma (TCRdb year 2020). Library preparation used the immunoSEQ multiplex PCR assay. The clones in this table, taken by TCRdb from immuneACCESS, are in-frame only. Not every clone is retained; where verified, under half of the shortfall comes from an unresolved V gene, and the cause of the rest is unknown. In all, the sample holds about 40,000 clones, and more than 75% of those were seen once. The ten largest clonotypes hold about 10% of the sample. Per the publication, the time point label means: cycle 1 day 1 (C1D1), immediately before nivolumab initiation. Every trial patient had relapsed after autologous stem cell transplantation, and cohorts A, B and C differed in prior brentuximab vedotin exposure. This specimen consisted of peripheral blood mononuclear cells (PBMCs), obtained at baseline. Source of these receptors: a human donor with classical Hodgkin lymphoma.

This chain connects TRBV9 to TRBJ1-5; a weak D match, TRBD1 (5 bases). The CDR3 has 15 residues. Germline CDR1 and CDR2: SGDLS and YYNGEE. With 3 bases removed from V and 2 bases from J, the gap between germline ends came to 12 bases. This chain's CDR3 is CASSGLSGGNQPQHF. The CDR3 DNA reads as TGTGCCAGCAGCGGACTATCGGGGGGCAATCAGCCCCAGCATTTT.

V and J are TRBV7-2 and TRBJ2-2; no clear D gene. With 8 bases removed from V and 5 bases from J, the gap between germline ends came to 6 bases. Germline CDR1 is SGHTA and CDR2 is FQGNSA. The CDR3 runs 11 residues. The CDR3 spells CASWGTGELFF. CDR3 in DNA: TGTGCCAGCTGGGGAACCGGGGAGCTGTTTTTT.